This entry is about one T cell receptor (beta chain). This sample stems from a study of blood T cell repertoires in COVID-19. This CDR3 comprises 12 residues. Germline values: CDR1 MNHEY, CDR2 SVGEGT. V lost 0 bases to trimming and J lost 14 bases, with 11 bases between them. Under the authors' procedure: How many nucleated cells were present was estimated from reference gene primer amplification. Some clones are missing from TCRdb's copy, which holds only in-frame ones; the method was immunoSEQ multiplex PCR. The V and J calls and the clone size are those of that table, but D and trimming were determined from the DNA. The sample includes about 89,000 clones, 75% to 90% of them seen just once.

The rearrangement links TRBV6-2 or TRBV6-3 to TRBJ1-5, with a possible D match to TRBD1 (6 bases). This TCR was sampled from a woman of 80 years or more with acute or convalescent COVID-19. Sequenced: peripheral blood. The CDR3 DNA reads as TGTGCCAGCAGTTACTCGAACAGGGCGAAGCATTTT. Its translation: CASSYSNRAKHF.